A selection of T cell receptor beta chains follows, all from one sample in a study of blood T cell repertoires in COVID-19. Sequenced by immunoSEQ multiplex PCR; TCRdb stores in-frame clones only, minus some. There are under 400,000 clones in the sample; roughly 86% occur only once, and less than 2.5% lies in the top ten. The specimen was PBMCs or T cells enriched from blood (not recorded which). These receptors were obtained from a man aged 35 to 55 in a cohort exposed to, infected with or recovered from COVID-19 (not recorded which). Both conserved end residues are part of each CDR3.

v_call cdr3_aa
TRBV15 CATSRVRASGILYEQYF
TRBV4-2 CASSQDSGQGGTEAFF
TRBV18 CASSPNKGPTEAFF
TRBV4-1 CASSPLLGELFF
TRBV11-2 CASSRGTGSQPQHF
TRBV5-1 CASSLEPGTYEQYF
TRBV6-5 CASSDLWRYGYTF
TRBV27 CASSPETGANSPLHF
TRBV28 CASSRSTGRNQPQHF
TRBV4-1 CASSQATGGDSPLHF
TRBV30 CAWRGAMNTGELFF
TRBV11-2 CASSFLTGGGNEQFF
TRBV30 CAWMDRGLDGYTF
TRBV28 CASSTTGVSTEAFF
TRBV5-1 CASSTRDRGLQYF
TRBV18 CASSPTTGTGVYEQYF